The 14 T cell receptor beta chains given below trace back to one sample, sequenced in a study of blood T cell repertoires in COVID-19. TCRdb's copy holds only in-frame clones and misses some; the assay was immunoSEQ multiplex PCR. The table records roughly 220,000 clones, roughly 80% of them present only once. Source material: peripheral blood. These receptor sequences come from a woman aged 30 to 39 who had recovered from COVID-19.

The rearrangement uses TRBV5-1 and TRBJ1-2; D not resolved. V was shortened by 0 bases and J by 3 bases, with 6 bases between the two germline ends. The germline V gene encodes CDR1 SGHRS and CDR2 YFSETQ. The CDR3 has 13 residues. CDR3: CASSLDTDYGYTF. The CDR3 DNA sequence: TGCGCCAGCAGCTTGGACACCGACTATGGCTACACCTTC.

This clone appeared a single time. The genes are TRBV28 and TRBJ1-1, with 7 bases identical to TRBD1. V shed 6 bases, J shed 10 bases, and the junction held 5 bases outside the gene matches. Germline V gives CDR1 MDHEN, CDR2 SYDVKM. The CDR3 length is 11 residues. The CDR3 bases are TGTGCCAGCAGCCGAGACAGGGTAGCTTTCTTT. Translating gives CASSRDRVAFF.

A few counts support this clone. This chain joins TRBV12-3 or TRBV12-4 and TRBJ2-1, with D possibly matching TRBD2 (5 bases). V was cut by 11 bases and J by 5 bases, with 13 bases left in between. The CDR3 runs to 12 residues. The CDR3 loop is CAGSDGNNEQFF. The DNA of the CDR3 is TGTGCCGGCTCGGACGGGAACAATGAGCAGTTCTTC.

The chain recombines TRBV27 with TRBJ2-7; 9 positions agree with TRBD1. Trimming at V came to 2 bases and at J to 5 bases, leaving 7 bases not matched to a gene. This CDR3 spans 15 amino acids. Germline CDR1 reads MNHEY; CDR2 reads SMNVEV (reference sequence). CDR3 protein: CASSLPGTGIDEQYF. The CDR3 DNA reads TGTGCCAGCAGTTTACCCGGGACAGGGATCGACGAGCAGTACTTC.

The gene calls are TRBV28 and TRBJ2-3; 9 nucleotides match TRBD2. The germline V gene encodes CDR1 MDHEN and CDR2 SYDVKM. V gave up 6 bases and J gave up 1 base; unmatched junction bases: 8. The CDR3 is 16 residues long. CDR3 sequence: CASSLIRLAGTDTQYF. As DNA, the CDR3 is TGTGCCAGCAGCCTTATCCGACTAGCGGGCACAGATACGCAGTATTTT.

The rearrangement joins TRBV24-1 to TRBJ2-4, with TRBD1 matching 7 bases. The CDR3 is 16 residues long. From germline, CDR1 is KGHDR and CDR2 SFDVKD. J was trimmed by 0 bases and V by 4 bases; bases with no gene match: 5. For the CDR3, the DNA is TGTGCCACCAGTGAGCGGACAGGTCAAGCCAAAAACATTCAGTACTTC. It encodes CATSERTGQAKNIQYF.

This rearrangement joins TRBV7-9 to TRBJ2-2, with 11 bases identical to TRBD1. Germline loops: CDR1 SEHNR, CDR2 FQNEAQ (reference sequence). The CDR3 contains 15 residues. V lost 5 bases and J lost 3; bases outside the gene matches: 2. CDR3 protein: CASSTGQGDTGELFF. Written as DNA, the CDR3 is TGTGCCAGCAGCACGGGACAGGGGGACACCGGGGAGCTGTTTTTT.

This chain links TRBV7-6 with TRBJ2-3, with 9 positions matching TRBD2. The CDR3 runs 17 residues. Germline V gene lookup returns CDR1 SGHVS and CDR2 FNYEAQ. J lost 5 bases, V lost 0 bases, and 9 bases had no gene match. The CDR3 DNA reads TGTGCCAGCAGCTTAGCAGGTAGCGGGAGCCCAATAGATACGCAGTATTTT. This codes for CASSLAGSGSPIDTQYF.

V is TRBV5-1 and J is TRBJ1-2, with D tentatively TRBD1 (5 bases). Germline CDR1 SGHRS, CDR2 YFSETQ. The CDR3 totals 13 residues. V lost 2 bases, J lost 7 bases, and 12 bases lay in between. This CDR3 is CASSLAGSVGYTF. For the CDR3, the DNA is TGCGCCAGCAGCTTAGCAGGGTCGGTTGGCTACACCTTC.

The chain carries TRBV10-1 and TRBJ2-5; the match to TRBD2 covers 11 bases. Germline assignment: CDR1 WNHNN and CDR2 SYGVQD (reference sequence). CDR3 size: 12 residues. The V and J ends lost 8 bases and 7 bases, in that order; junction bases with no gene match: 3. The CDR3 loop reads CASGGTSGTQYF. The CDR3 DNA sequence: TGCGCCAGCGGTGGGACTAGCGGGACCCAGTACTTC.

This clone appeared a few times. CDR3 sequence: CASSLFGRANYGYTF. The CDR3 nucleotides are TGCGCCAGCAGCTTGTTTGGCAGGGCGAACTATGGCTACACCTTC. This chain joins TRBV5-1 and TRBJ1-2; D is possibly TRBD1 (5 bases). CDR1 is SGHRS, CDR2 YFSETQ, per germline. V was shortened by 1 base and J by 2 bases, with 12 bases between the two germline ends. The CDR3 has 15 residues.

V gene TRBV25-1 combines with J gene TRBJ1-2; 7 bases fit TRBD1. J gave up 8 bases and V 2 bases, and 8 bases lay outside the gene matches. CDR1 is MGHDK and CDR2 is SYGVNS in the germline V gene. The CDR3 totals 14 residues. The CDR3 is CASSEPNRGDGYTF. The CDR3 coding sequence is TGTGCCAGCAGTGAACCCAACAGGGGAGACGGCTACACCTTC.

This rearrangement joins TRBV4-2 to TRBJ1-5; no reliable D call. From germline, CDR1 is LGHNA and CDR2 YNFKEQ. The CDR3 spans 14 residues. V was shortened by 0 bases and J by 3 bases, with 6 bases between the two germline ends. The CDR3 DNA follows: TGTGCCAGCAGCCAAGATCCAGACAATCAGCCCCAGCATTTT. It specifies CASSQDPDNQPQHF.

The chain has TRBV7-9 and TRBJ2-5; D is ambiguous. CDR1 and CDR2 (germline): SEHNR, FQNEAQ (reference sequence). V was trimmed by 1 base and J by 4 bases, leaving 10 bases between them. The CDR3 sequence is 14 residues long. CDR3 sequence reads: CASSLVAVGETQYF. CDR3 DNA sequence: TGTGCCAGCAGCTTAGTAGCCGTGGGAGAGACCCAGTACTTC.